This T cell receptor beta chain was retrieved from a study of glioma-infiltrating T cells. Across the study: Target coverage was about 4- to 10-fold for roughly one million blood T cells. Findings and limits, study-wide: Gliomas, especially low-grade, showed above-expected tissue-blood divergence; non-neoplastic patients showed below. Signature shared blood CDR3 motifs were enriched in low-divergence and depleted in high-divergence patients.

This clonotype has just a few counts. The antigen remains unidentified. Germline CDR1 and CDR2: LNHDA and SQIVND (reference sequence). V dropped 11 bases and J dropped 5 bases, with 21 bases sitting between them. The CDR3 runs to 14 residues. Amplification of TCR alpha and beta CDR3 regions from RNA used iRepertoire nested multiplex PCR. TCRdb re-derived calls from the multiplex PCR reads in MiXCR, one entry per CDR3 protein. Of a few hundred thousand distinct CDR3 sequences listed, 41% were seen once; the top ten hold 12%. The receptor's source is a human donor with low-grade glioma or glioblastoma, undergoing nonglioma brain surgery, or in good health (not recorded which). The specimen sequenced was glioma tissue, nonneoplastic brain tissue, or PBMCs (not recorded which). The chain carries TRBV19 and TRBJ1-1; D ambiguous. CDR3 bases: TGTGCCTCCAAGGGTGGTGTGTTGGATACTGAAGCTTTCTTT. This translates into CASKGGVLDTEAFF.